The clone carrying this T cell receptor (beta chain) was counted a few times. Its antigen is not known. Every bit of the isolated RNA underwent reverse transcription, so sequencing read expressed TCRB transcripts. The protocol was immunoSEQ multiplex PCR, while the TCRdb copy is restricted to in-frame clones and leaves out a portion. Here the sample spans about 160,000 clones, 7.8% being singletons. Germline V gene data show CDR1 as SGHTA and CDR2 as FQGNSA. CDR3 length: 16 amino acids. The V and J ends lost 2 bases and 0 bases respectively, with 12 bases between them. This specimen comes from a study of beta chain features in type 1 diabetes. In the study overall: Patients did not differ from healthy donors in age, gender or cell yield. Sorted cells from all samples, numbering fewer than 120,000,000, were examined.

Study results and limitations: Type 1 diabetes patients had TCRB CDR3s that were shorter (moderately but significantly so) in all four CD4+ subsets. Fewer junction insertions and more nucleotide deletions appeared in type 1 diabetes patients.

The rearrangement joins TRBV7-2 to TRBJ2-3, with D possibly matching TRBD1 (7 bases). The sequenced sample was central memory CD4+ T cells from blood. The TCR sequence derives from a woman aged 35 to 49 with type 1 diabetes. In DNA form, the CDR3 reads TGTGCCAGCAGCTTATCAGGGGGGTTCAGCACAGATACGCAGTATTTT. This gives the protein CASSLSGGFSTDTQYF.